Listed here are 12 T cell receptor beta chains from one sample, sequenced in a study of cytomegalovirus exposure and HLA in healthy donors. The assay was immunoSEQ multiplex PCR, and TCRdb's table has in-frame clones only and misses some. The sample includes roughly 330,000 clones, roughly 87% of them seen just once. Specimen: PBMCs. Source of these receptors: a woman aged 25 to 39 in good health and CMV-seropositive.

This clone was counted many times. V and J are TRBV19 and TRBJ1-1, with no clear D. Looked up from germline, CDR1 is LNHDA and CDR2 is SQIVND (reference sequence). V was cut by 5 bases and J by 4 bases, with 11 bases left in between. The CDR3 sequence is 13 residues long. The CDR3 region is CASSSDRGTEAFF. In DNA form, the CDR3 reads TGTGCCAGTAGTTCGGACCGGGGCACTGAAGCTTTCTTT.

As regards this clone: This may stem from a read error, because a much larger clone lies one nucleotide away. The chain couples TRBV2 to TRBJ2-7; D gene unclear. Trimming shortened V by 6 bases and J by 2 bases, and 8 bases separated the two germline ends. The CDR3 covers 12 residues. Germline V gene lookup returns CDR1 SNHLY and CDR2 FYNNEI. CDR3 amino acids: CASRTDPYEQYF. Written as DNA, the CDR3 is TGTGCCAGCAGGACGGACCCCTACGAGCAGTACTTC. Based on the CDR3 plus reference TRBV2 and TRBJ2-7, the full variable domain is EPEVTQTPSHQVTQMGQEVILRCVPISNHLYFYWYRQILGQKVEFLVSFYNNEISEKSEIFDDQFSVERPDGSNFTLKIRSTKLEDSAMYFCASRTDPYEQYFGPGTRLTVT.

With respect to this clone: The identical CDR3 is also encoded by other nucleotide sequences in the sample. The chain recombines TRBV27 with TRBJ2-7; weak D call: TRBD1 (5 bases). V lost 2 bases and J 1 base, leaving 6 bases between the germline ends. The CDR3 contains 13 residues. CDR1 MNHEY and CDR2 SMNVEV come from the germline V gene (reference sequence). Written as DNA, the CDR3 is TGTGCCAGCAGTTTACAGGGATCCTACGAGCAGTACTTC. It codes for CASSLQGSYEQYF.

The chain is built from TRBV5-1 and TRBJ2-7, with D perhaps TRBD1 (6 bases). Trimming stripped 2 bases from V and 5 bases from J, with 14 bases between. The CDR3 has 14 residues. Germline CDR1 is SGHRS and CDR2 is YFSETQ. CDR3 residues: CASSFYGGTDEQYF. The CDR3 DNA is TGCGCCAGCAGCTTCTATGGGGGCACGGACGAGCAGTACTTC.

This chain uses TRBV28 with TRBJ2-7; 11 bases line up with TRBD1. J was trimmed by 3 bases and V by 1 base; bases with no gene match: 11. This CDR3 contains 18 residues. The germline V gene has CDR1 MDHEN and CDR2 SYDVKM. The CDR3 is CASSLSRTGGLVNYEQYF. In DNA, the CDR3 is TGTGCCAGCAGTTTATCCCGGACAGGGGGCTTAGTTAACTACGAGCAGTACTTC.

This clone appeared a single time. The CDR3 region is CASSLAGPNTDTQYF. The CDR3 DNA reads TGCGCCAGCAGCTTAGCTGGGCCAAATACAGATACGCAGTATTTT. This chain uses TRBV5-1 with TRBJ2-3; D uncertain. V was cut by 2 bases and J by 3 bases, with 13 bases left in between. The CDR3 loop spans 15 amino acids. The V gene's germline CDR1 is SGHRS and CDR2 YFSETQ.

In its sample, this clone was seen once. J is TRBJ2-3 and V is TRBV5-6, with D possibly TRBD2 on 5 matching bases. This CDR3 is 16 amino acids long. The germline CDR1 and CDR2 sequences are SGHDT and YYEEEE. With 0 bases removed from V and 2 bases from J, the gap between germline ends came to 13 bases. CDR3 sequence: CASSLVSEPLTDTQYF. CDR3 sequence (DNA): TGTGCCAGCAGCTTGGTTAGCGAGCCACTCACAGATACGCAGTATTTT.

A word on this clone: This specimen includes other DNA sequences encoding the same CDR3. The DNA of the CDR3 is TGTGCCAGCAGTTTAGGACTAGCGGACTACAATGAGCAGTTCTTC. Translation: CASSLGLADYNEQFF. The chain carries TRBV27 and TRBJ2-1; 10 bases map to TRBD2. V lost 2 bases and J lost 3; bases outside the gene matches: 1. The CDR3 contains 15 residues. CDR1 MNHEY and CDR2 SMNVEV come from the germline V gene (reference sequence).

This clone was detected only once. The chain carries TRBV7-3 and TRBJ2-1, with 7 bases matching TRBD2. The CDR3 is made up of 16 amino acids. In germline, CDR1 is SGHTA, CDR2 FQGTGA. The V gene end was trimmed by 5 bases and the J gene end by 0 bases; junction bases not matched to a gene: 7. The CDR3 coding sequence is TGTGCCAGCAGCCAACTAGCGCTTAGCTCCTACAATGAGCAGTTCTTC. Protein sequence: CASSQLALSSYNEQFF.

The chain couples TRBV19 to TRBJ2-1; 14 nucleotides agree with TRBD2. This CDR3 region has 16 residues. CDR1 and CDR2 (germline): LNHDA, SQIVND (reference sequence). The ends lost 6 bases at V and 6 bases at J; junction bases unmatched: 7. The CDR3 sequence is CASRTTGTSGGNEQFF. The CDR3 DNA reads TGTGCCAGTAGGACAACCGGGACTAGCGGGGGCAATGAGCAGTTCTTC.

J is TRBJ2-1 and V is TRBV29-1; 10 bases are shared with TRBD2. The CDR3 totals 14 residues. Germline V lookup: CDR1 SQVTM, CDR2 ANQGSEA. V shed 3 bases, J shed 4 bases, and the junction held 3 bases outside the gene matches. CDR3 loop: CSVDGTSVYNEQFF. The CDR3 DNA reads TGCAGCGTTGACGGGACTAGCGTTTACAATGAGCAGTTCTTC.

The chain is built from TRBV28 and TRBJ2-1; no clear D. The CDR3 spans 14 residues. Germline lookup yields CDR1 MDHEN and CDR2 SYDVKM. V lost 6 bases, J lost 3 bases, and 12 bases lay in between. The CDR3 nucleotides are TGTGCCAGCAGCCCGGGCCCGAACTACAATGAGCAGTTCTTC. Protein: CASSPGPNYNEQFF.